The next 19 T cell receptor beta chains were all read from a single sample in a study of T cells in localized non-small cell lung cancer. Only in-frame clones appear in the TCRdb table, and some are missing; sequencing was by immunoSEQ multiplex PCR. The data show tens of thousands of clones, approximately 75% seen once. The specimen was peripheral blood, collected before any cancer treatment. The receptors were gathered from a man between 40 and 70 years old with stage I squamous cell lung carcinoma.

Details on this clone: One end of the junction varies from germline; a read error may be responsible. The chain links TRBV7-7 to TRBJ2-1; TRBD2 is a possible D gene (5 bases). CDR1 is SSHAT, CDR2 FNYEAQ, per germline (reference sequence). The CDR3 length is 14 residues. The CDR3 here is CASSLGSGYNEQFF. In DNA form, the CDR3 reads TGTGCTAGCAGCTTAGGGAGCGGCTACAATGAGCAGTTCTTC.

This chain connects TRBV4-1 to TRBJ2-7; a possible D gene is TRBD2 (5 bases). Trimming took off 1 base at V and 10 bases at J, with 26 bases between the two ends. The germline gives CDR1 MGHRA, CDR2 YSYEKL. This CDR3 has 17 residues. In DNA, the CDR3 is TGCGCCAGCAGCCAAGCGCGAGTAGAGGGAACGGTGGGGTACCAGTACTTC. As protein: CASSQARVEGTVGYQYF.

This chain connects TRBV6-7 to TRBJ2-6; D uncertain. TRBV6-7 belongs to the ORF category, with a function that is uncertain. The CDR3 contains 15 residues. V was trimmed by 8 bases and J by 0 bases, leaving 11 bases between them. CDR3 coding DNA: TGTGCCAGCCCTTTCAATTGCTCTGGGGCCAACGTCCTGACTTTC. Encoded protein: CASPFNCSGANVLTF.

This clone was seen a few times. V and J are TRBV30 and TRBJ2-1; no clear D gene. The V end lost 3 bases, the J end lost 6 bases, and 18 bases lay between the germline ends. Per germline, CDR1 GTSNPN and CDR2 SVGIG (reference sequence). The CDR3 runs 15 residues. CDR3 DNA: TGTGCCTGGAGGGCCGGGTTCTTTCACTCCAATGAGCAGTTCTTC. Protein product: CAWRAGFFHSNEQFF.

This clone was recorded a few times. V gene TRBV19 combines with J gene TRBJ1-5; possible D gene TRBD1, 5 bases. This CDR3 comprises 14 residues. V was clipped by 6 bases and J by 2 bases, with 11 bases between them. The germline V gene has CDR1 LNHDA and CDR2 SQIVND (reference sequence). The CDR3 nucleotides read TGTGCCAGTAGCCTACAGGTTCGCAATCAGCCCCAGCATTTT. It encodes CASSLQVRNQPQHF.

This chain uses TRBV28 with TRBJ1-6; no clear D. Germline-derived CDR1 and CDR2 are MDHEN and SYDVKM. The V and J ends lost 6 bases and 14 bases respectively, with 11 bases between them. The CDR3 consists of 11 residues. CDR3 sequence: CASSSLSSLHF. The CDR3 DNA reads as TGTGCCAGCAGCTCGCTGTCCTCCCTCCACTTT.

V usage is TRBV6-5 and J usage is TRBJ2-3; 8 bases fit TRBD2. The germline CDR1 and CDR2 sequences are MNHEY and SVGAGI. This CDR3 region has 14 residues. The J segment lost 4 bases and the V segment lost 10 bases, leaving 10 bases of the junction unmatched. The DNA of the CDR3 is TGTGCCACTTCCGGGGGGGGGAAGGCAGATACGCAGTATTTT. This codes for CATSGGGKADTQYF.

Only a few counts were recorded for this clone. The gene calls are TRBV7-8 and TRBJ2-5, with a tentative D call TRBD1 (5 bases). The CDR3 has 15 amino acids. CDR1 is SGHVS and CDR2 is FQNEAQ in the germline V gene. V was trimmed by 2 bases and J by 2 bases, leaving 12 bases between them. CDR3 residues: CASSLLPGSQETQYF. The DNA for the CDR3 is TGTGCCAGCAGCTTACTTCCAGGGTCGCAAGAGACCCAGTACTTC.

The chain is built from TRBV19 and TRBJ1-5; TRBD1 might be the D (6 bases). V was shortened by 2 bases and J by 7 bases, with 15 bases between the two germline ends. The CDR3 contains 15 residues. Germline V gene lookup returns CDR1 LNHDA and CDR2 SQIVND (reference sequence). DNA for the CDR3: TGTGCCAGTAGTATACCAGGGGAGATAAGCCAGCCCCAGCATTTT. It encodes CASSIPGEISQPQHF.

This chain links TRBV18 with TRBJ2-5, with 12 nucleotides matching TRBD2. CDR3 length equals 16 residues. Germline lookup yields CDR1 KGHSH and CDR2 LQKENI. The trim removed 3 bases at V and 1 base at J, leaving 3 bases unmatched. The CDR3 loop is CASSPRTSGAQETQYF. CDR3 bases: TGTGCCAGCTCACCTAGGACTAGCGGGGCCCAAGAGACCCAGTACTTC.

The CDR3 nucleotides are TGTGCCAGCAGTTCGACAGGAGGCCTGACTGGAAACACCATATATTTT. Protein: CASSSTGGLTGNTIYF. The V call is TRBV6-5, the J call TRBJ1-3; D may be TRBD1 (6 bases). The CDR3 length is 16 residues. CDR1 MNHEY and CDR2 SVGAGI come from the germline V gene. Between the trimmed V and J ends, which lost 4 bases and 2 bases, there was a span of 15 bases.

This clone was counted ten times or more. The chain uses TRBV6-5 and TRBJ1-3; D is undetermined. CDR1 and CDR2 from the germline V gene are MNHEY and SVGAGI. Deletions cut 5 bases from V and 0 bases from J, with 8 bases between. The CDR3 is made up of 14 amino acids. CDR3 nucleotides: TGTGCCAGCAGTAGGATGAGCTCTGGAAACACCATATATTTT. This gives the protein CASSRMSSGNTIYF.

The chain links TRBV7-3 to TRBJ2-6; 10 nucleotides align to TRBD1. The germline gives CDR1 SGHTA, CDR2 FQGTGA. V lost 1 base and J lost 0; bases outside the gene matches: 6. The CDR3 has 19 residues. DNA for the CDR3: TGTGCCAGCAGCTTAAGCGGGACAGGGGTTTCCTCTGGGGCCAACGTCCTGACTTTC. Translating gives CASSLSGTGVSSGANVLTF.

This clone was picked up one time. The rearrangement links TRBV7-9 to TRBJ2-7; the match to TRBD1 covers 7 bases. CDR1 SEHNR and CDR2 FQNEAQ come from the germline V gene (reference sequence). After removal of 4 bases from V and 3 bases from J, the junction contained 9 bases not matched to a gene. The CDR3 extends over 15 amino acids. DNA of the CDR3: TGTGCCAGCAGCTCCCGTGGGGACAGAGACTACGAGCAGTACTTC. Encoded protein: CASSSRGDRDYEQYF. Variable domain in full (rest from reference TRBV7-9 and TRBJ2-7): DTGVSQNPRHKITKRGQNVTFRCDPISEHNRLYWYRQTLGQGPEFLTYFQNEAQLEKSRLLSDRFSAERPKGSFSTLEIQRTEQGDSAMYLCASSSRGDRDYEQYFGPGTRLTVT.

V is TRBV28 and J is TRBJ1-4, with a possible D match to TRBD1 (5 bases). Trimming removed 8 bases from V and 5 bases from J, with 18 bases in between. The CDR3 is made up of 15 amino acids. Per germline, CDR1 MDHEN and CDR2 SYDVKM. The CDR3 nucleotides are TGTGCCAGCTCAAGCCCCGGGGCTGGGAATGAAAAACTGTTTTTT. The encoded protein is CASSSPGAGNEKLFF.

In nucleotides, the CDR3 is TGTGCCAGCAGTGAAGGCCAGGGGCGATCCCTCCACTTT. It encodes CASSEGQGRSLHF. The chain uses TRBV25-1 and TRBJ1-6; maybe TRBD1 (6 bases). Germline CDR1 reads MGHDK; CDR2 reads SYGVNS. The length of the CDR3 is 13 residues. The V gene lost 2 bases and the J gene lost 14 bases, with 13 bases spanning the gap.

This rearrangement joins TRBV7-3 to TRBJ2-7; TRBD2 matches 9 bases. Germline assignment: CDR1 SGHTA and CDR2 FQGTGA. The CDR3 runs to 15 residues. V trimming: 4 bases; J trimming: 2 bases; junction bases outside the gene matches: 6. CDR3 in amino acids: CASSYGSGGPYEQYF. CDR3 DNA sequence: TGTGCCAGCAGCTACGGTAGCGGGGGACCCTACGAGCAGTACTTC.

This clone showed up just a few times. The V call is TRBV7-2, the J call TRBJ2-6, with D perhaps matching TRBD1 or TRBD2 (5 bases each). Deletions cut 0 bases from V and 0 bases from J, with 9 bases between. The germline V gene has CDR1 SGHTA and CDR2 FQGNSA. The CDR3 totals 17 residues. CDR3 DNA: TGTGCCAGCAGCTTAGCGGGGGTTTCCTCTGGGGCCAACGTCCTGACTTTC. Translation: CASSLAGVSSGANVLTF.

The V and J genes are TRBV19 and TRBJ2-7, with 7 bases identical to TRBD2. The CDR3 contains 16 residues. V was clipped by 5 bases and J by 0 bases; unmatched bases: 10. Per germline, CDR1 LNHDA and CDR2 SQIVND (reference sequence). Here the CDR3 reads CASSPSSGPSSYEQYF. The CDR3 bases are TGTGCCAGTAGTCCCTCTAGCGGTCCTAGCTCCTACGAGCAGTACTTC.